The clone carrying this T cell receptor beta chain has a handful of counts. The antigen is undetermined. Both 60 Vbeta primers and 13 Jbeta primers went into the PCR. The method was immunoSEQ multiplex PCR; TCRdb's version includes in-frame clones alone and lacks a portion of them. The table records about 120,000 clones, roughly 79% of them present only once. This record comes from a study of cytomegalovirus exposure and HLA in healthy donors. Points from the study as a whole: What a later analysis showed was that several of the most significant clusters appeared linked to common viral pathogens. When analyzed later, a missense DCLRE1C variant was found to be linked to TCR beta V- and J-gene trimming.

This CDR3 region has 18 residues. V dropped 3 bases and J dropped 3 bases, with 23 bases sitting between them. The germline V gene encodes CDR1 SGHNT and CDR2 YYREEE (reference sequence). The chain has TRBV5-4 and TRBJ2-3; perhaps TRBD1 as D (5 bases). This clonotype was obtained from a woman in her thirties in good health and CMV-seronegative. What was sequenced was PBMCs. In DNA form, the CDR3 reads TGTGCCAGCAGCTCAGGAGCTTTGACGACAGTACTAACAGATACGCAGTATTTT. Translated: CASSSGALTTVLTDTQYF.